The T cell receptor beta chain described here comes from a study of identical twins. TCRdb reprocessed the 5' RACE reads via MiXCR and lists one record per CDR3 protein. The table includes 150,000 or so distinct CDR3 sequences, 3% to 4.5% detected once. This clonotype occurred many times. Germline CDR1 DFQATT, CDR2 SNEGSKA (reference sequence). This CDR3 has 15 amino acids. The V segment lost 5 bases and the J segment 5 bases; nucleotides outside the gene matches: 9. The chain has TRBV20-1 and TRBJ2-5; 12 nucleotides line up with TRBD1. The receptor was isolated from a man between 18 and 29 years old in good health. Sequenced: memory T cells sorted from blood. The CDR3 sequence is CSAEPGTGGSETQYF. The CDR3 region has the DNA TGCAGTGCTGAACCTGGGACAGGGGGCAGCGAGACCCAGTACTTC.